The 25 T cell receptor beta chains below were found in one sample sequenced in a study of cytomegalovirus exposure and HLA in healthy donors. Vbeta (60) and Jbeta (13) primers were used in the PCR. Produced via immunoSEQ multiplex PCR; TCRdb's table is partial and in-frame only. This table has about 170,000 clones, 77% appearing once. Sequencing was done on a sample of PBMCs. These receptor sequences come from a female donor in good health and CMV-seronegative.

CDR3 region: CASSSLAGGAYEQYF. The CDR3 coding sequence is TGTGCCAGCAGTTCTCTAGCGGGAGGGGCCTACGAGCAGTACTTC. V gene TRBV28 combines with J gene TRBJ2-7, with 12 bases that match TRBD2. CDR1 MDHEN and CDR2 SYDVKM come from the germline V gene. V trimming: 4 bases; J trimming: 2 bases; junction bases outside the gene matches: 3. The length of the CDR3 is 15 residues.

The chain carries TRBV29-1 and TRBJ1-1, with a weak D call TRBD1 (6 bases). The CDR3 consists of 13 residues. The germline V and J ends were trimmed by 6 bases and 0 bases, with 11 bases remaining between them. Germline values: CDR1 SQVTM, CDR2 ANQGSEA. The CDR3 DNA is TGCAGCGTAAAGGACAGATTGAACACTGAAGCTTTCTTT. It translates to CSVKDRLNTEAFF.

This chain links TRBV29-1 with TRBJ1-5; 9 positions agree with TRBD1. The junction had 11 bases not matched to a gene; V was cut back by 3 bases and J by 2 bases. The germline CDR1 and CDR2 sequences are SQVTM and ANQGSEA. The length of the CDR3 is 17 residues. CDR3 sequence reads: CSVETGQGIVGNQPQHF. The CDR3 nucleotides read TGCAGCGTTGAGACGGGACAGGGAATAGTAGGCAATCAGCCCCAGCATTTT.

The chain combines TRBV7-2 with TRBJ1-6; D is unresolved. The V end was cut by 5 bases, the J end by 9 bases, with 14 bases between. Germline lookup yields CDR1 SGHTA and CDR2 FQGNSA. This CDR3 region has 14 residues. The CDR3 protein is CASSPLTLSSPLHF. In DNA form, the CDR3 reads TGTGCCAGCAGCCCGTTGACACTGAGTTCACCCCTCCACTTT.

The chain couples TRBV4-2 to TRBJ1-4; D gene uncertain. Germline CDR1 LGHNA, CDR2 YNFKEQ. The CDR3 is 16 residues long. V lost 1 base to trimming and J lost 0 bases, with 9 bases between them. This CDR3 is CASSQGAGTTNEKLFF. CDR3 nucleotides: TGTGCCAGCAGCCAAGGAGCGGGAACAACTAATGAAAAACTGTTTTTT.

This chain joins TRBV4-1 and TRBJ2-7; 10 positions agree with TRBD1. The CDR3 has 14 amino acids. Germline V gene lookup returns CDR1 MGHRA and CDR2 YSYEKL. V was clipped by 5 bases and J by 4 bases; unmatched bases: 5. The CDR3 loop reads CASSLLDRGYEQYF. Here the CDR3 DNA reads TGCGCCAGCAGCTTACTGGACAGGGGGTACGAGCAGTACTTC.

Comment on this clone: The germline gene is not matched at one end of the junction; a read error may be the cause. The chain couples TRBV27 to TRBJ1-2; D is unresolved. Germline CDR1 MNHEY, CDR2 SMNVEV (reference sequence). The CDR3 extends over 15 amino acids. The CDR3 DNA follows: TGTGCCAGCAGTTTCCGAACGGGTCCCTCCTATGGCTGCACCTTC. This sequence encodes CASSFRTGPSYGCTF.

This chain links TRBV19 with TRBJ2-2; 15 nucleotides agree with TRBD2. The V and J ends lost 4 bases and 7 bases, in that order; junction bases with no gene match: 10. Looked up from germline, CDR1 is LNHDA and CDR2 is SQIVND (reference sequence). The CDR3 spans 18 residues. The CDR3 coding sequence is TGTGCCAGTAGTACCGGACTAGCGGGAGGGCCGCGGGTCGGGGAGCTGTTTTTT. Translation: CASSTGLAGGPRVGELFF.

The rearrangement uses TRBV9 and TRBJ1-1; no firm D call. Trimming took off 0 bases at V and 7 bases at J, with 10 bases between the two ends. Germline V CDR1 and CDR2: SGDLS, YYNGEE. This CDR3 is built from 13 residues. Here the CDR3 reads CASSVGTDNEAFF. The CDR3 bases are TGTGCCAGCAGCGTAGGAACAGACAATGAAGCTTTCTTT. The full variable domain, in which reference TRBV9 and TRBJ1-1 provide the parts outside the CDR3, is DSGVTQTPKHLITATGQRVTLRCSPRSGDLSVYWYQQSLDQGLQFLIQYYNGEERAKGNILERFSAQQFPDLHSELNLSSLELGDSALYFCASSVGTDNEAFFGQGTRLTVV.

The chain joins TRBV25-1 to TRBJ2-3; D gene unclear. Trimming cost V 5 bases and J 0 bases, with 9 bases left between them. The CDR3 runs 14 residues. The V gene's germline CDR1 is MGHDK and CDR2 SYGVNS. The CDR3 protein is CASSPPLSTDTQYF. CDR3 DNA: TGTGCCAGCAGTCCGCCACTGAGCACAGATACGCAGTATTTT.

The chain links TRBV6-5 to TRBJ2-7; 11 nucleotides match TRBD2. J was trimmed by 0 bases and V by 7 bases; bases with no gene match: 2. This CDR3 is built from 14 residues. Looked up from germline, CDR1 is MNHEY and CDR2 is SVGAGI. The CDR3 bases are TGTGCCAGCACCGGGACTAGCGGCTCCTACGAGCAGTACTTC. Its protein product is CASTGTSGSYEQYF.

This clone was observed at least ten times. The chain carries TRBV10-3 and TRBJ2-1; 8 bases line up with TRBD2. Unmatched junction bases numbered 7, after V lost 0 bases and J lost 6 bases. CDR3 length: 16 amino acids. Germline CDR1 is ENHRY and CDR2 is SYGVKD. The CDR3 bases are TGTGCCATCAGTGAGTCGACTAGCGTAGGGGGCAATGAGCAGTTCTTC. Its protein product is CAISESTSVGGNEQFF.

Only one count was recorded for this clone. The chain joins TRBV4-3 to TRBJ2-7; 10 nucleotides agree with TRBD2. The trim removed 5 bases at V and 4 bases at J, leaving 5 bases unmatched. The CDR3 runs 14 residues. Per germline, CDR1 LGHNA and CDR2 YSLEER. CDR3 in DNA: TGCGCCAGCAGCGCCGGGACTAGCGAGTACGAGCAGTACTTC. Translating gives CASSAGTSEYEQYF.

The CDR3 region has the DNA TGTGCCTGGACTGACGGGAGGGGGACAGATACGCAGTATTTT. This codes for CAWTDGRGTDTQYF. The rearrangement uses TRBV30 and TRBJ2-3; 8 bases align to TRBD2. V lost 4 bases, J lost 3 bases, and 6 bases stayed unmatched. Per germline, CDR1 GTSNPN and CDR2 SVGIG (reference sequence). CDR3 length: 14 amino acids.

The chain's CDR3 is CASSEVPANTEAFF. CDR3 nucleotides: TGTGCCAGCAGTGAGGTTCCGGCGAACACTGAAGCTTTCTTT. The gene calls are TRBV28 and TRBJ1-1; no clear D. Germline CDR1 reads MDHEN; CDR2 reads SYDVKM. V gave up 5 bases and J gave up 1 base, with 11 bases separating them. This CDR3 comprises 14 residues. The full variable domain, completed using reference TRBV28 and TRBJ1-1, is DVKVTQSSRYLVKRTGEKVFLECVQDMDHENMFWYRQDPGLGLRLIYFSYDVKMKEKGDIPEGYSVSREKKERFSLILESASTNQTSMYLCASSEVPANTEAFFGQGTRLTVV.

The CDR3 spells CASSLRVRGGGGETQYF. The CDR3 DNA follows: TGTGCCAGCAGCTTAAGGGTCCGCGGGGGGGGCGGGGAGACCCAGTACTTC. The chain carries TRBV7-2 and TRBJ2-5, with 9 bases lining up with TRBD2. Germline values: CDR1 SGHTA, CDR2 FQGNSA. The V segment lost 2 bases and the J segment 5 bases; nucleotides outside the gene matches: 12. The CDR3 runs 17 residues.

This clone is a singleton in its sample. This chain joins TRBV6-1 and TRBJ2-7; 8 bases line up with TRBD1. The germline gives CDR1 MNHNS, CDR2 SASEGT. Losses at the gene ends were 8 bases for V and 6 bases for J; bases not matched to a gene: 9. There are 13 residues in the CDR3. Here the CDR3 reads CASSGQEAGEQYF. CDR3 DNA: TGTGCCAGCTCGGGACAGGAGGCTGGCGAGCAGTACTTC.

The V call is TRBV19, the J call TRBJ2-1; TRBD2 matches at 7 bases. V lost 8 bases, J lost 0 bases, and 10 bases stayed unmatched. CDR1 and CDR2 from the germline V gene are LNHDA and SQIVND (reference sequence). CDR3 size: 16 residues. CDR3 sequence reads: CASQTQAGSSYNEQFF. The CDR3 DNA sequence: TGTGCCAGTCAGACACAAGCGGGGTCCTCCTACAATGAGCAGTTCTTC.

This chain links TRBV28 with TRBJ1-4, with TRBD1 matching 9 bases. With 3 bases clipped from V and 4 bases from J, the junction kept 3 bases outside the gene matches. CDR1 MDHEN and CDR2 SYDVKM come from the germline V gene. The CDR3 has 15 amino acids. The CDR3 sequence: CASSFQGQGNEKLFF. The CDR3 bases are TGTGCCAGCAGTTTCCAGGGACAGGGTAATGAAAAACTGTTTTTT.

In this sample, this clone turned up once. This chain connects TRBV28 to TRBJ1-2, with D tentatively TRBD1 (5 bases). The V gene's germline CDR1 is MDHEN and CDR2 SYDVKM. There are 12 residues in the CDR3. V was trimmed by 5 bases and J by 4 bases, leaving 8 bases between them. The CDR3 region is CASSPTAYGYTF. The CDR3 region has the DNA TGTGCCAGCAGTCCGACAGCCTATGGCTACACCTTC.

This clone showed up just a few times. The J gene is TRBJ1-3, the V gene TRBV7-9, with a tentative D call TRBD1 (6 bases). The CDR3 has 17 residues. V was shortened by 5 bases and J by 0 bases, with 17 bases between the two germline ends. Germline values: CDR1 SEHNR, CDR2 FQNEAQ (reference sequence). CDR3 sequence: CASSILRGKNSGNTIYF. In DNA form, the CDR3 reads TGTGCCAGCAGCATCTTAAGGGGGAAGAACTCTGGAAACACCATATATTTT.

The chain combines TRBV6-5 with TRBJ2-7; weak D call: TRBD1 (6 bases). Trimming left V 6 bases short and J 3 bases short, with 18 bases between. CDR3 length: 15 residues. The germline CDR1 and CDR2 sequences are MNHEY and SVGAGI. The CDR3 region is CASRGTGSGHYEQYF. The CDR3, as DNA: TGTGCCAGCAGGGGTACAGGGAGTGGCCACTACGAGCAGTACTTC.

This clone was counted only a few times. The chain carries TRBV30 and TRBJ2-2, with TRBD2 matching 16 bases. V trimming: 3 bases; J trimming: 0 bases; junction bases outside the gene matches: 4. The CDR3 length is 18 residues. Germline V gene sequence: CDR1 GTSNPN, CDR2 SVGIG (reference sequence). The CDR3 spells CAWRKGLAGGPNTGELFF. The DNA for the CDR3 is TGTGCCTGGAGAAAGGGACTAGCGGGGGGGCCGAACACCGGGGAGCTGTTTTTT.

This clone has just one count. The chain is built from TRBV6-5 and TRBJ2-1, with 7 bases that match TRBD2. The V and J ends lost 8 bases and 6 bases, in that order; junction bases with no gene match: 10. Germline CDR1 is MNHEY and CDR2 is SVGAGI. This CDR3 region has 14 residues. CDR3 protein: CASGRTRAPNEQFF. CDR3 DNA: TGTGCCAGCGGGCGGACTAGAGCCCCCAATGAGCAGTTCTTC.

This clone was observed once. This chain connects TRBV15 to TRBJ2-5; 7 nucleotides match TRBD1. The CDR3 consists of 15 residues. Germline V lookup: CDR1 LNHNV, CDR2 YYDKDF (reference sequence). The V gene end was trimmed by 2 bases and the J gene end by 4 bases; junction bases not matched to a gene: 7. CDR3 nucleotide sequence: TGTGCCACCAGCAGATCCCCCTACAGGGGAGAGACCCAGTACTTC. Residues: CATSRSPYRGETQYF.